The clone carrying this T cell receptor beta chain came up a few times. This entry comes from a study of radiotherapy plus CTLA-4 blockade in lung cancer. CDR3 length: 13 amino acids. Looked up from germline, CDR1 is MGHDK and CDR2 is SYGVNS. The V end lost 5 bases, the J end lost 2 bases, and 6 bases lay between the germline ends. Using immunoSEQ multiplex PCR, the repertoire was profiled, and TCRdb retains in-frame clones only, with some absent. The sample yields about 97,000 clones, about 70% seen once. Sequencing used peripheral blood, obtained from a patient treated with radiotherapy plus ipilimumab. The receptor was derived from a human donor with non-small cell lung cancer who had a partial response to radiotherapy plus ipilimumab. Some clones in this sample may be carry-over from other donors' samples. This rearrangement joins TRBV25-1 to TRBJ1-4; D remains unclear. DNA for the CDR3: TGTGCCAGCAGTCAAGAGACTAATGAAAAACTGTTTTTT. Protein: CASSQETNEKLFF.